The 29 T cell receptor beta chains given below trace back to one sample, sequenced in a study of human T cells and chemical hapten exposure. The time point: patch test 3, about 24 weeks after DPC sensitization. Treatment denoted: therapeutic diphenylcyclopropenone sensitization with weekly scalp DPC. TCRdb ran MiXCR on the RACE reads and lists one entry per CDR3 protein. The sample carries under 75,000 distinct CDR3 sequences, 11% recorded once. The source material was whole blood, sampled in connection with sensitization to the hapten diphenylcyclopropenone (DPC). The receptors come from a woman aged 50 to 65 with alopecia areata. Some clones in this sample may be carry-over from other donors' samples.

This clonotype has at least ten counts. The rearrangement joins TRBV3-1 to TRBJ2-1, with TRBD2 matching over 8 bases. CDR1 is LGHDT, CDR2 YNNKEL, per germline (reference sequence). V gave up 3 bases and J gave up 12 bases; unmatched junction bases: 4. The CDR3 covers 12 residues. This CDR3 reads CASSQSGTRQFF. CDR3 coding DNA: TGTGCCAGCAGCCAGTCCGGGACTAGGCAGTTCTTC.

This clonotype was seen only a few times. The genes are TRBV5-1 and TRBJ2-5; 7 bases are shared with TRBD2. Germline assignment: CDR1 SGHRS and CDR2 YFSETQ. The CDR3 length is 17 residues. The trim removed 2 bases at V and 1 base at J, leaving 11 bases unmatched. The CDR3 sequence is CASSLSGDSGLQETQYF. In nucleotides, the CDR3 is TGCGCCAGCAGCTTATCCGGCGATAGCGGGCTCCAAGAGACCCAGTACTTC.

A few counts support this clonotype. The chain couples TRBV29-1 to TRBJ1-2; TRBD1 aligns across 8 bases. CDR3 size: 14 residues. The J segment lost 0 bases and the V segment lost 2 bases, leaving 2 bases of the junction unmatched. Per germline, CDR1 SQVTM and CDR2 ANQGSEA. This CDR3 reads CSVEQGAPNYGYTF. The CDR3 coding sequence is TGCAGCGTTGAACAGGGGGCCCCTAACTATGGCTACACCTTC.

As for this clonotype: Since a much larger clone is just one base distant, this may be a read error. The rearrangement uses TRBV12-3 or TRBV12-4 and TRBJ1-1; 7 bases align to TRBD1. This CDR3 is 15 amino acids long. The CDR3 spells CASTTQTGMNAEAFF. DNA for the CDR3: TGTGCCAGCACGACGCAGACAGGGATGAACGCTGAAGCTTTCTTT.

This clonotype came up a few times. V gene TRBV7-9 combines with J gene TRBJ1-2; unclear D gene. This CDR3 has 12 amino acids. Trimming took off 2 bases at V and 10 bases at J, with 11 bases between the two ends. Germline V gene data show CDR1 as SEHNR and CDR2 as FQNEAQ (reference sequence). Here the CDR3 DNA reads TGTGCCAGCAGCTTAATTCCCGGGCCCTACACCTTC. Its translation: CASSLIPGPYTF.

This clonotype was counted ten times or more. The genes are TRBV29-1 and TRBJ1-2, with D tentatively TRBD1 (5 bases). From germline, CDR1 is SQVTM and CDR2 ANQGSEA. This CDR3 spans 13 amino acids. Trimming removed 7 bases from V and 2 bases from J, with 14 bases in between. CDR3 coding DNA: TGCAGCGCCCGACTTGGGGGAAACTATGGCTACACCTTC. The encoded protein is CSARLGGNYGYTF.

With regard to this clonotype: It may be a read error: a sequence one base away is much more abundant. It is likely a read error, because the conserved phenylalanine at the end of the CDR3 is missing. The V call is TRBV3-1, the J call TRBJ2-3, with a possible D match to TRBD2 (5 bases). The CDR3 runs 14 residues. Germline V gene sequence: CDR1 LGHDT, CDR2 YNNKEL (reference sequence). Trimming pared 7 bases from V and 0 bases from J, leaving 11 bases between. DNA for the CDR3: TGTGCCAGCACAGGCGGGTTGAGCACAGATACGCAGTATTTA. Amino acid sequence: CASTGGLSTDTQYL.

The rearrangement links TRBV6-2 or TRBV6-3 to TRBJ2-2; 10 positions match TRBD1. The CDR3 has 16 amino acids. V dropped 6 bases and J dropped 5; count of bases not matched to a gene: 9. Germline V gene lookup returns CDR1 MNHEY and CDR2 SVGEGT. CDR3 nucleotides: TGTGCCAGCAGGCAGCCGGGACAGGGGTTTACCGGGGAGCTGTTTTTT. Translation gives CASRQPGQGFTGELFF.

There are a few counts of this clonotype. The chain recombines TRBV27 with TRBJ2-7; 10 nucleotides align to TRBD1. CDR3 size: 14 residues. V shed 3 bases and J 4 bases; nucleotides not matched to a gene: 3. Germline CDR1 is MNHEY and CDR2 is SMNVEV (reference sequence). The CDR3 loop reads CASSFRDRGYEQYF. CDR3 DNA sequence: TGTGCCAGCAGTTTCCGGGACAGGGGTTACGAGCAGTACTTC.

This clonotype has ten or more counts. The CDR3 protein is CASSNITGPNEKLFF. CDR3 sequence (DNA): TGTGCCAGCAGCAACATCACAGGCCCAAATGAAAAACTGTTTTTT. This chain joins TRBV7-9 and TRBJ1-4; the D gene is possibly TRBD1 (5 bases). V lost 5 bases and J lost 5, with 15 bases in between. Germline CDR1 reads SEHNR; CDR2 reads FQNEAQ (reference sequence). The CDR3 contains 15 residues. Looking up the rest from reference TRBV7-9 and TRBJ1-4 gives the full variable domain: DTGVSQNPRHKITKRGQNVTFRCDPISEHNRLYWYRQTLGQGPEFLTYFQNEAQLEKSRLLSDRFSAERPKGSFSTLEIQRTEQGDSAMYLCASSNITGPNEKLFFGSGTQLSVL.

The sample holds many counts of this clonotype. Mismatch with germline at one junction end may stem from a read error. The V and J genes are TRBV7-7 and TRBJ1-5; D uncertain. The V gene's germline CDR1 is SSHAT and CDR2 FNYEAQ (reference sequence). The CDR3 consists of 15 residues. CDR3 in DNA: TGTGCTAGCAGCCATAACCACAGATTAAATCAGCCCCAGCATTTT. It translates to CASSHNHRLNQPQHF.

There are a few counts of this clonotype. The rearrangement uses TRBV18 and TRBJ1-5; possible D gene TRBD1, 5 bases. Germline V gives CDR1 KGHSH, CDR2 LQKENI. Deletions cut 2 bases from V and 5 bases from J, with 7 bases between. The CDR3 is 13 amino acids. The CDR3 is CASSPGADQPQHF. The DNA of the CDR3 is TGTGCCAGCTCACCAGGGGCGGATCAGCCCCAGCATTTT.

There are a few counts of this clonotype. The V and J genes are TRBV7-9 and TRBJ1-5; D gene uncertain. V shed 6 bases and J shed 0 bases, with 9 bases lying between them. The CDR3 contains 14 residues. Germline CDR1 reads SEHNR; CDR2 reads FQNEAQ (reference sequence). The CDR3 reads CASSQHDSNQPQHF. The DNA for the CDR3 is TGTGCCAGCAGTCAACACGATAGCAATCAGCCCCAGCATTTT.

This clonotype showed up just a few times. J is TRBJ2-7 and V is TRBV12-3 or TRBV12-4, with 9 bases lining up with TRBD1. The length of the CDR3 is 12 residues. V was pared by 6 bases and J by 8 bases, with 5 bases of the junction left unmatched. As DNA, the CDR3 is TGTGCCAGCAGCCCCACAGGGGGCAAGCAGTACTTC. Its translation: CASSPTGGKQYF.

Regarding this clonotype: Mismatch with germline at one junction end may stem from a read error. DNA for the CDR3: TGTGTCAGCAGCCCAGACCGGAAACAGGGGAAAGCTTTCTTT. Protein sequence: CVSSPDRKQGKAFF. The gene calls are TRBV7-3 and TRBJ1-1, with 7 bases matching TRBD1. In germline, CDR1 is SGHTA, CDR2 FQGTGA. The CDR3 spans 14 residues.

This clonotype was recorded many times. The genes are TRBV25-1 and TRBJ1-2; TRBD1 matches at 7 bases. The CDR3 spans 13 residues. Germline CDR1 reads MGHDK; CDR2 reads SYGVNS. J gave up 6 bases and V 8 bases, and 9 bases lay outside the gene matches. The DNA of the CDR3 is TGTGCCAGCTCCATTGCAGGGGGTGATGGCTACACCTTC. As protein: CASSIAGGDGYTF.

This clonotype was found a few times. This chain uses TRBV10-3 with TRBJ2-3, with 9 bases aligning to TRBD2. V trimming: 8 bases; J trimming: 4 bases; junction bases outside the gene matches: 4. Germline V gene sequence: CDR1 ENHRY, CDR2 SYGVKD. The CDR3 runs to 13 residues. Here the CDR3 reads CAILAGTADTQYF. The CDR3 nucleotides read TGTGCCATCCTAGCGGGGACGGCAGATACGCAGTATTTT.

This clonotype was recorded at least ten times. The V and J genes are TRBV3-1 and TRBJ2-4; D is possibly TRBD1 (5 bases). Trimming cost V 6 bases and J 0 bases, with 12 bases left between them. The CDR3 consists of 15 residues. Germline CDR1 LGHDT, CDR2 YNNKEL (reference sequence). The CDR3 spells CASSKQDLAKNIQYF. CDR3 nucleotides: TGTGCCAGCAGTAAACAGGATCTAGCCAAAAACATTCAGTACTTC.

This clonotype was counted at least ten times. J is TRBJ1-5 and V is TRBV11-2; D unresolved. CDR3 length: 13 amino acids. V dropped 0 bases and J dropped 4 bases, with 4 bases sitting between them. Germline V gives CDR1 SGHAT, CDR2 FQNNGV. The DNA of the CDR3 is TGTGCCAGCAGCTTAGAGGTTAATCAGCCCCAGCATTTT. Its translation: CASSLEVNQPQHF. Supplemented by reference TRBV11-2 and TRBJ1-5, the full variable domain reads EAGVAQSPRYKIIEKRQSVAFWCNPISGHATLYWYQQILGQGPKLLIQFQNNGVVDDSQLPKDRFSAERLKGVDSTLKIQPAKLEDSAVYLCASSLEVNQPQHFGDGTRLSIL.

The chain joins TRBV28 to TRBJ2-5; possibly TRBD1 for D (6 bases). Germline lookup yields CDR1 MDHEN and CDR2 SYDVKM. The V end lost 6 bases, the J end lost 6 bases, and 11 bases lay between the germline ends. The CDR3 covers 12 residues. The CDR3, as DNA: TGTGCCAGCAGAGAGGGGGTGAAGACCCAGTACTTC. Its translation is CASREGVKTQYF. Combining the CDR3 with reference TRBV28 and TRBJ2-5 gives the whole variable domain DVKVTQSSRYLVKRTGEKVFLECVQDMDHENMFWYRQDPGLGLRLIYFSYDVKMKEKGDIPEGYSVSREKKERFSLILESASTNQTSMYLCASREGVKTQYFGPGTRLLVL.

V gene TRBV5-1 combines with J gene TRBJ2-7, with 7 bases fitting TRBD2. Germline loops: CDR1 SGHRS, CDR2 YFSETQ. The CDR3 extends over 15 amino acids. V lost 4 bases and J lost 4; bases outside the gene matches: 11. CDR3 sequence reads: CASSPGLVIAYEQYF. In DNA form, the CDR3 reads TGCGCCAGCAGCCCCGGACTAGTTATTGCATACGAGCAGTACTTC.

This clonotype showed up just a few times. The J gene is TRBJ2-5, the V gene TRBV21-1. TRBV21-1 has pseudogene status. The CDR3 totals 14 residues. The CDR3 DNA reads TGTGCCAGCAGCAATACCGGACCACAAGAGACCCAGTACTTC. Residues: CASSNTGPQETQYF.

This clonotype was detected ten times or more. This chain links TRBV29-1 with TRBJ1-2; tentative D call: TRBD1 (6 bases). V lost 3 bases to trimming and J lost 6 bases, with 14 bases between them. There are 13 residues in the CDR3. Germline lookup yields CDR1 SQVTM and CDR2 ANQGSEA. In DNA, the CDR3 is TGCAGCGTTGATCGGCAGGGGAGGAATGGCTACACCTTC. Its translation is CSVDRQGRNGYTF.

This clonotype was recorded at least ten times. The junction differs from germline at one of its ends, possibly a read error. The rearrangement joins TRBV7-7 to TRBJ2-2, with unresolved D. Germline loops: CDR1 SSHAT, CDR2 FNYEAQ (reference sequence). The CDR3 covers 16 residues. The CDR3 region has the DNA TGTGCTAGCAGCTTATCACAGCCCGAGGTCACCGGGGAGCTGTTTTTT. Translating it yields CASSLSQPEVTGELFF.

V and J are TRBV20-1 and TRBJ1-2; D is unresolved. The CDR3 covers 14 residues. Trimming left V 4 bases short and J 0 bases short, with 12 bases between. Germline CDR1 and CDR2: DFQATT and SNEGSKA (reference sequence). The CDR3 reads CSAIPHDSNYGYTF. As DNA, the CDR3 is TGCAGTGCTATACCTCATGATTCTAACTATGGCTACACCTTC.

The table lists this clonotype with a few counts. At one end, the junction sequence differs from germline, possibly due to a read error. The V gene is TRBV12-3 or TRBV12-4, the J gene TRBJ2-5; 11 bases agree with TRBD2. The CDR3 length is 13 residues. The CDR3 loop is CASSLAGGRGQYF. Written as DNA, the CDR3 is TGTGCCAGCAGTCTAGCGGGGGGTAGGGGCCAGTACTTC.

In this sample, this clonotype turned up many times. The chain is built from TRBV21-1 and TRBJ1-1; the table's TRBD1 call for D was not verified on the DNA. TRBV21-1 is noted as a pseudogene. This CDR3 contains 15 residues. CDR3 in amino acids: CASSPWTGPNTEAFF. CDR3 nucleotide sequence: TGTGCCAGCAGCCCTTGGACAGGGCCGAACACTGAAGCTTTCTTT.

This clonotype was detected ten times or more. The chain joins TRBV28 to TRBJ1-1; the D is unclear. CDR1 is MDHEN and CDR2 is SYDVKM in the germline V gene. V was pared by 3 bases and J by 5 bases, with 4 bases between. This CDR3 region has 11 residues. CDR3 in amino acids: CASSFGTEAFF. CDR3 bases: TGTGCCAGCAGTTTTGGGACTGAAGCTTTCTTT.

This clonotype has just a few counts. The CDR3 nucleotides are TGTGCCAGCACGCCGGGCCTGGTCTACGAGCAGTACTTC. This translates into CASTPGLVYEQYF. The chain couples TRBV28 to TRBJ2-7; no definite D call. V was pared by 7 bases and J by 3 bases, with 13 bases between. The CDR3 has 13 amino acids. Germline loops: CDR1 MDHEN, CDR2 SYDVKM.